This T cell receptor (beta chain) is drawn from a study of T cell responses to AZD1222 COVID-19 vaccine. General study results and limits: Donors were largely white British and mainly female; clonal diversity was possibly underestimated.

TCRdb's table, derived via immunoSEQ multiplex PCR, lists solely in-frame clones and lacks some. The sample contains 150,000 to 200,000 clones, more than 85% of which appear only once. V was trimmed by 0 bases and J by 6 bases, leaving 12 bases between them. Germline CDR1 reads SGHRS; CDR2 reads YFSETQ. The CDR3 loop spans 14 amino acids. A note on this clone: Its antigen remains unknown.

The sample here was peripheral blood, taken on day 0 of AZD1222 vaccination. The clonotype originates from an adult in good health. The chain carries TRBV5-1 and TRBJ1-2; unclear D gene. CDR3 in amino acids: CASSLVLAADGYTF. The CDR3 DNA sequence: TGCGCCAGCAGCTTGGTGCTGGCAGCTGATGGCTACACCTTC.